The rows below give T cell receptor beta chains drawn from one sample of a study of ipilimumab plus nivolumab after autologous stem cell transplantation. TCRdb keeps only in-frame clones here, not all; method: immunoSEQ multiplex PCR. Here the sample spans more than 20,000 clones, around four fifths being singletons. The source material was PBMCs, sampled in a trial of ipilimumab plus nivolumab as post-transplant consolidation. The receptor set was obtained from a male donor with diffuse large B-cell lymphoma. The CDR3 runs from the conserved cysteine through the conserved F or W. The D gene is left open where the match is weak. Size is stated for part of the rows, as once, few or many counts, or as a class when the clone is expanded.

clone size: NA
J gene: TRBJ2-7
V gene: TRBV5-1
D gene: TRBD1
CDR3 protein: CASSFDRGAFGQYF
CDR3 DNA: TGCGCCAGCAGCTTTGACAGGGGTGCTTTCGGGCAGTACTTC

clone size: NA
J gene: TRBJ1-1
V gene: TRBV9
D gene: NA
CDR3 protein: CASSVGLAGASVNTEAFF
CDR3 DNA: TGTGCCAGCAGCGTAGGGCTGGCAGGGGCGTCGGTGAACACTGAAGCTTTCTTT

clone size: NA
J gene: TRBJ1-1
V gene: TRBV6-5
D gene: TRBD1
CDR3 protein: CASSWDSELGTEAFF
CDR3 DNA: TGTGCCAGCAGTTGGGACAGTGAGTTGGGCACTGAAGCTTTCTTT

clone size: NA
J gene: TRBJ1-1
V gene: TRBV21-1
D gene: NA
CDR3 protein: CASSKGSTWSEAFF
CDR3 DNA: TGTGCCAGCAGCAAGGGGTCTACCTGGTCTGAAGCTTTCTTT

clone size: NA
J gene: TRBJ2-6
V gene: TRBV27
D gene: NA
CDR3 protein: CASSLILGANVLTF
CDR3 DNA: TGTGCCAGCAGTTTAATCCTTGGGGCCAACGTCCTGACTTTC

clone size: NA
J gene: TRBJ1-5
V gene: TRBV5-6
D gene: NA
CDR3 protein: CASSSNGGYNQPQHF
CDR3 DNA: TGTGCCAGCAGCTCCAACGGGGGTTACAATCAGCCCCAGCATTTT

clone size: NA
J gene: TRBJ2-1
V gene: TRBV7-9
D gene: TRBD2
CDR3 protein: CASSLGLAGEGEQFF
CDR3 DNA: TGTGCCAGCAGCTTAGGACTAGCGGGCGAGGGGGAGCAGTTCTTC

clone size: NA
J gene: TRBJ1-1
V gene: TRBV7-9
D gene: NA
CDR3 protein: CASSLVQNTEAFF
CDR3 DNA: TGTGCCAGCAGCTTAGTCCAGAACACTGAAGCTTTCTTT

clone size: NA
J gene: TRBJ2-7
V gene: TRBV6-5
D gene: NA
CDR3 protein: CASSPTGRLYEQYF
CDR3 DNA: TGTGCCAGCAGTCCGACCGGACGGCTCTACGAGCAGTACTTC

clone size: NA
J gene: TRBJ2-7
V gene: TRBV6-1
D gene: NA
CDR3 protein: CASSPQGPSYEQYF
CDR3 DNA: TGTGCCAGCAGTCCTCAGGGACCCTCCTACGAGCAGTACTTC

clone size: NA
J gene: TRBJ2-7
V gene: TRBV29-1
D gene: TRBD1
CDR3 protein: CSVKLTGGTYEQYF
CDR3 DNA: TGCAGCGTGAAGCTGACAGGGGGGACCTACGAGCAGTACTTC

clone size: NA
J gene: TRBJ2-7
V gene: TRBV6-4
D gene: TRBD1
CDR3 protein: CASTPFWDRGYEQYF
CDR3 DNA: TGTGCCAGCACCCCATTCTGGGACAGGGGCTACGAGCAGTACTTC

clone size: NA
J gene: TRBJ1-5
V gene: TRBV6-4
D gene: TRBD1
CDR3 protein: CASSAQGDQPQHF
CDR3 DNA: TGTGCCAGCAGTGCGCAGGGGGATCAGCCCCAGCATTTT

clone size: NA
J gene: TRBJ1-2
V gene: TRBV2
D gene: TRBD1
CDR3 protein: CASSHPIKQGNGANYGYTF
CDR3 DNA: TGTGCCAGCAGCCACCCGATTAAACAGGGGAATGGGGCTAACTATGGCTACACCTTC

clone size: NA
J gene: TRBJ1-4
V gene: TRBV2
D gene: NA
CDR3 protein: CASSVRIEKLFF
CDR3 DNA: TGTGCCAGCAGTGTAAGGATTGAAAAACTGTTTTTT

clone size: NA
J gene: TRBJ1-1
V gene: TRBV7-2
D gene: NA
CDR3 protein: CASSRNGMNTEAFF
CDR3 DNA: TGTGCCAGCAGCAGGAACGGTATGAACACTGAAGCTTTCTTT

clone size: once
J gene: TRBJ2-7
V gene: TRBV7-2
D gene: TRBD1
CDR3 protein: CASSFGQGSYEQYF
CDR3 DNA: TGTGCCAGCAGCTTTGGACAGGGGTCGTACGAGCAGTACTTC

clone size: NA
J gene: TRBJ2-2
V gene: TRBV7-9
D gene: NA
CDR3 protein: CASSLVASLSTGELFF
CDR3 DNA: TGTGCCAGCAGCTTAGTGGCTAGCTTGAGCACCGGGGAGCTGTTTTTT

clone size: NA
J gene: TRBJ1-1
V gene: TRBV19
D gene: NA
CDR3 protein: CASSIPYQGEAFF
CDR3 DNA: TGTGCCAGTAGTATCCCTTACCAGGGTGAGGCTTTCTTT

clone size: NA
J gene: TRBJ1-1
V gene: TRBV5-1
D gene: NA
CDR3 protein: CASSLSSDLDTEAFF
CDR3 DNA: TGCGCCAGCAGCTTATCGAGTGACTTGGACACTGAAGCTTTCTTT

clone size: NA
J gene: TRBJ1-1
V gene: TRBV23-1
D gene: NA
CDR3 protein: CASSLQGNTEAFF
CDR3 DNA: TGCGCCAGCAGTCTACAGGGGAACACTGAAGCTTTCTTT

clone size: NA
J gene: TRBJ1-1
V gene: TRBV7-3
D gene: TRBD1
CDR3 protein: CASSTLQGADTEAFF
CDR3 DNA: TGTGCCAGCAGCACGCTACAGGGGGCGGACACTGAAGCTTTCTTT

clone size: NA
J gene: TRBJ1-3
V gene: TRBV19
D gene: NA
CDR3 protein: CASTYSWGSGNTIYF
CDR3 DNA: TGTGCCAGTACCTATAGTTGGGGATCTGGAAACACCATATATTTT

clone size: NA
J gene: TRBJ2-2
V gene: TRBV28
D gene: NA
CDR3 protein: CASSPPSSANTGELFF
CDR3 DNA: TGTGCCAGCAGTCCTCCGAGCAGCGCGAACACCGGGGAGCTGTTTTTT

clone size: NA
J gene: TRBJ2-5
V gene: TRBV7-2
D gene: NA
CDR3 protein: CAIAQGGETQYF
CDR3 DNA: TGTGCCATCGCACAGGGTGGGGAGACCCAGTACTTC

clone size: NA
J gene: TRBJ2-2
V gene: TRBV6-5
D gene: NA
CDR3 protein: CATTTTGDGELFF
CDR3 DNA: TGTGCCACTACAACAACAGGCGACGGGGAGCTGTTTTTT

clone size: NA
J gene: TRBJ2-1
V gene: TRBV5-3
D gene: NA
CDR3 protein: CASSPEGISYNEQFF
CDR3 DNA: TGTGCCAGCAGCCCCGAGGGGATCTCCTACAATGAGCAGTTCTTC

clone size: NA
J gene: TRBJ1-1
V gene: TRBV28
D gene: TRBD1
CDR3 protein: CASSTYPPWTGGNTEAFF
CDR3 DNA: TGTGCCAGCAGCACTTACCCGCCATGGACAGGGGGGAACACTGAAGCTTTCTTT

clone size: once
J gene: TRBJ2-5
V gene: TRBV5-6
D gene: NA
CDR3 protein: CASKLKGWVKETQYF
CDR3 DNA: TGTGCCAGCAAACTGAAGGGTTGGGTAAAAGAGACCCAGTACTTC

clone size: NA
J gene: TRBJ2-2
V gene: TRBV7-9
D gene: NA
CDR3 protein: CASSSPGLFTKELFF
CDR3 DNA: TGTGCCAGCAGCTCGCCGGGACTCTTCACCAAGGAGCTGTTTTTT

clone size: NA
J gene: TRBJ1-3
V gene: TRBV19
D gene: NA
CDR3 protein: CASTGLLLGTSGNTIYF
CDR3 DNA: TGTGCCAGTACCGGCTTGCTTTTAGGGACCTCTGGAAACACCATATATTTT

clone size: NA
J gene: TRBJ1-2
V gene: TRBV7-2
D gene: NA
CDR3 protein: CASRIRGGRYGYTF
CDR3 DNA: TGTGCCAGCAGAATTAGGGGGGGCCGCTATGGCTACACCTTC

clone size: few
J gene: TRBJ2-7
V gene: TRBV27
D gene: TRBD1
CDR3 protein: CASRSGTGSSYEQYF
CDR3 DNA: TGTGCCAGCAGATCCGGGACAGGGAGCTCCTACGAGCAGTACTTC

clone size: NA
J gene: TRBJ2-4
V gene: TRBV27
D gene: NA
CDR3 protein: CASTSRQEALNIQYF
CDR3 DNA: TGTGCCAGCACCAGCCGGCAAGAGGCACTAAACATTCAGTACTTC

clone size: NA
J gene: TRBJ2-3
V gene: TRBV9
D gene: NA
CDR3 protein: CASSVWGAVADTQYF
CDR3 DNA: TGTGCCAGCAGCGTATGGGGGGCCGTCGCAGATACGCAGTATTTT

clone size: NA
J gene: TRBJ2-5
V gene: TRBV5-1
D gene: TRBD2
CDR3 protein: CASSLTASGGETQYF
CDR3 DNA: TGCGCCAGCAGCTTGACGGCTAGCGGGGGGGAGACCCAGTACTTC

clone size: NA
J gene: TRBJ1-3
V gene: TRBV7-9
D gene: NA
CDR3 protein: CASSSGNSGNTIYF
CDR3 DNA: TGTGCCAGCAGCTCCGGGAACTCTGGAAACACCATATATTTT

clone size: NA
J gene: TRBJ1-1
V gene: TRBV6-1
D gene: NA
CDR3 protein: CASRDGPNTEAFF
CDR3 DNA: TGTGCCAGCAGAGACGGACCGAACACTGAAGCTTTCTTT

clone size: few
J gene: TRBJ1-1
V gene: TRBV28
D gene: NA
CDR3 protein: CASRETGSTEAFF
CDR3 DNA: TGTGCCAGCAGGGAAACAGGGTCCACTGAAGCTTTCTTT

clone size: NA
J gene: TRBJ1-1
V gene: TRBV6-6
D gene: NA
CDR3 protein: CASSYPGARTEAFF
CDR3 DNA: TGTGCCAGCAGTTACCCAGGGGCCAGGACTGAAGCTTTCTTT

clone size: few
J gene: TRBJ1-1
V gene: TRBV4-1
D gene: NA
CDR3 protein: CASSQEDKRGAFF
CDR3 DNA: TGCGCCAGCAGCCAAGAGGACAAGCGCGGAGCTTTCTTT

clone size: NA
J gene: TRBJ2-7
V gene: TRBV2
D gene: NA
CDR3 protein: CATGGTPTYEQYF
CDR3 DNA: TGTGCCACTGGAGGGACACCCACCTACGAGCAGTACTTC